This T cell receptor (beta chain) was identified during a study of T-cell reconstitution after alpha-beta-depleted transplantation in children. The authors prepared the TCRbeta library with unique molecular identifiers. TCRdb recomputed calls from the PCR reads with MiXCR, one row per CDR3 protein. Found here are around 480,000 distinct CDR3 sequences, around a third of them singletons; the top ten hold 2% to 2.5%. V lost 6 bases, J lost 4 bases, and 11 bases lay in between. The CDR3 contains 13 residues. This clonotype was detected only a few times. The chain has TRBV12-3 or TRBV12-4 and TRBJ2-3, with D perhaps assigned TRBD1 or TRBD2 (6 bases each). The TCR was taken from a human donor who donated a stem cell graft to a child with aplastic anemia. The starting material was PBMCs from the stem cell graft donor, obtained from the stem cell graft. CDR3 protein: CASSSGAPDTQYF. The CDR3 coding sequence is TGTGCCAGCAGCTCGGGGGCCCCAGATACGCAGTATTTT.